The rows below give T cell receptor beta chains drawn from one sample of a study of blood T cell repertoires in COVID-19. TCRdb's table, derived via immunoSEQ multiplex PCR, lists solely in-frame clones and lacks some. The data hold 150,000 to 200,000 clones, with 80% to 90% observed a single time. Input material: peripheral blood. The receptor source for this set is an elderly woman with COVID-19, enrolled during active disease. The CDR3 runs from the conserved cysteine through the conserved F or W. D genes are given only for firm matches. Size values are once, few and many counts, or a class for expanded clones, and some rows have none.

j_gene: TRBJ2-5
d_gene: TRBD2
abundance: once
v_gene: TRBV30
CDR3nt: TGTGCCTGGAGTAGGTTAGCGGGGCAAGAGACCCAGTACTTC
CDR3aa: CAWSRLAGQETQYF

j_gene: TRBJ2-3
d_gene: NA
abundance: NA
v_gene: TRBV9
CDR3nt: TGTGCCAGCAGCGCCCGACGGGGGAGTAGCACAGATACGCAGTATTTT
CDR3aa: CASSARRGSSTDTQYF

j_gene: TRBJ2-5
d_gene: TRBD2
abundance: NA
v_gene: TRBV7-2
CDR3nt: TGTGCCAGCAGCTTAGTTTGGGAGGGAGAGACCCAGTACTTC
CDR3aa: CASSLVWEGETQYF

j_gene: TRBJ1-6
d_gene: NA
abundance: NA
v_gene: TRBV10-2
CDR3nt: TGCGCCAGCAGTGATTGGAGCTCCTATAATTCACCCCTCCACTTT
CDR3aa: CASSDWSSYNSPLHF

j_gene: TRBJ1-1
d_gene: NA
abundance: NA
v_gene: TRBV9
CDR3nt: TGTGCCAGCAGCAGCCCCGCGAACACTGAAGCTTTCTTT
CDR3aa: CASSSPANTEAFF

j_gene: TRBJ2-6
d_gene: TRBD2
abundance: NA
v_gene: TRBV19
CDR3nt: TGTGCCAGTAGTATAGACTCTCTACTCGGAGCGGGGGGCCACTCTGGGGCCAACGTCCTGACTTTC
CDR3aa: CASSIDSLLGAGGHSGANVLTF

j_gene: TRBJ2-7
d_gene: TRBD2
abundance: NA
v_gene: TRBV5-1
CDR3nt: TGCGCCAGCAGCTTGGATGGGGACTACTACGAGCAGTACTTC
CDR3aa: CASSLDGDYYEQYF

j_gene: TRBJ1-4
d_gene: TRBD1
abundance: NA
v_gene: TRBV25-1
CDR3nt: TGTGCCAGCAGTGACCCCAGGGGGCTAGGGGAAAAACTGTTTTTT
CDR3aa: CASSDPRGLGEKLFF

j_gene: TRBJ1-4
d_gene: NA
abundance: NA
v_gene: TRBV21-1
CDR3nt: TGTGCCAGCAGCACTCCTTTTACGACCGACTTAAGCCCTAATGATGAAAAACTGTTTTTT
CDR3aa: CASSTPFTTDLSPNDEKLFF

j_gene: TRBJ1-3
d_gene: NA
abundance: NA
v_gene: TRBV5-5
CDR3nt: TGTGCCAGCAGCGCATACGCGGGCTCTGGAAACACCATATATTTT
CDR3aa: CASSAYAGSGNTIYF

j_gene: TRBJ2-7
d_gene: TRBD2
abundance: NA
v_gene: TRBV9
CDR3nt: TGTGCCAGCAGCCCTTACCGGGGGGGGATCGAGCAGTACTTC
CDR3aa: CASSPYRGGIEQYF

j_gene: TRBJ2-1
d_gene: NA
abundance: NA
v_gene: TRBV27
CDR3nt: TGTGCCAGCAGTAGCGAAGGGAGTTGGAATGAGCAGTTCTTC
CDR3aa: CASSSEGSWNEQFF

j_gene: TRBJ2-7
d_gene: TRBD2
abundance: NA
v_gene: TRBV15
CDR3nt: TGTGCCACCAGCAGAGATGAAGGACTAGCGGTCTACGAGCAGTACTTC
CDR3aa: CATSRDEGLAVYEQYF

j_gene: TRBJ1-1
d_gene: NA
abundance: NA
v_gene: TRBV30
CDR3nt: TGTGCCTGGAGTGTAATTTCGTGGAACACTGAAGCTTTCTTT
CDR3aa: CAWSVISWNTEAFF

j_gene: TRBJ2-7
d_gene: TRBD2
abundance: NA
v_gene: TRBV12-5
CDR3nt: TGTGCTTCCGTAACTAGCGGGGGTTCCTACGAGCAGTACTTC
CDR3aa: CASVTSGGSYEQYF

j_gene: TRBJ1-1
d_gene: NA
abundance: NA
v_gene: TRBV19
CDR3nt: TGTGCCAGTAGTATTGCGTTTGAGAACACTGAAGCTTTCTTT
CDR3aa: CASSIAFENTEAFF

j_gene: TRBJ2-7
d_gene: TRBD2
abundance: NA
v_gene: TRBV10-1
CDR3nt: TGCGCCAGCAGTGCAAGCGGGATAGGCGAGCAGTACTTC
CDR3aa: CASSASGIGEQYF

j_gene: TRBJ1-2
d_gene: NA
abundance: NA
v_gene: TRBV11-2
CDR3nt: TGTGCCAGCAGCTTAAGCCTCTATGGCTACACCTTC
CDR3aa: CASSLSLYGYTF

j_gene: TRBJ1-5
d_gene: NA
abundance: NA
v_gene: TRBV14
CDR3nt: TGTGCCAGCAGCCAAGGGCATTACAATCAGCCCCAGCATTTT
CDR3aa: CASSQGHYNQPQHF

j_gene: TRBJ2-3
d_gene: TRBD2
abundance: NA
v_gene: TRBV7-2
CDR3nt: TGTGCCAGCAGCTTGCTAGCGGGCACAGATACGCAGTATTTT
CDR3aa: CASSLLAGTDTQYF